The entry below gives a single TCR beta chain sequence along with its context. The antigen is undetermined. TCRdb's table, derived via immunoSEQ multiplex PCR, lists solely in-frame clones and lacks some. The table has about 29,000 clones, about 91% seen once. The data originate from a study of chemoradiotherapy in HPV16-positive cancers. The CDR3 runs to 12 residues. V gave up 8 bases and J gave up 4 bases, with 12 bases separating them. Germline CDR1 reads SNHLY; CDR2 reads FYNNEI. Study-wide results and caveats: Candidate HPV-specific clones and E7-related TCR motifs grew in tumor during treatment.

The sequencing here drew on blood, taken from a patient who underwent chemoradiotherapy. The J gene is TRBJ2-7, the V gene TRBV2, with TRBD1 as a possible D gene (7 bases). This receptor was taken from a human donor with HPV-associated anogenital cancer. The CDR3 protein is CASGGTAYEQYF. CDR3 sequence (DNA): TGTGCCAGCGGGGGGACAGCATACGAGCAGTACTTC.